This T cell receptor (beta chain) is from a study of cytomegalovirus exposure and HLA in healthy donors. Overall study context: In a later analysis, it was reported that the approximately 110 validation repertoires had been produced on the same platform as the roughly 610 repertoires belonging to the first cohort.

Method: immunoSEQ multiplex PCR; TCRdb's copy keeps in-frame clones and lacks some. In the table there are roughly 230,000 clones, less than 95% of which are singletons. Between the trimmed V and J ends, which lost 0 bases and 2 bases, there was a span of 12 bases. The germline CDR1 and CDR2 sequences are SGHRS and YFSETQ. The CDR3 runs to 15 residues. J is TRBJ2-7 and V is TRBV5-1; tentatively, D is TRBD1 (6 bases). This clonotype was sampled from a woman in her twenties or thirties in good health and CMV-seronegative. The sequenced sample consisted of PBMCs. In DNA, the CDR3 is TGCGCCAGCAGCTTGGGTCCCCGGGACACCTACGAGCAGTACTTC. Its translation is CASSLGPRDTYEQYF.